A selection of T cell receptor beta chains follows, all from one sample in a study of OX40 agonist ivuxolimab in advanced cancers. Assay: immunoSEQ multiplex PCR; the TCRdb copy retains only in-frame clones and omits some. The table has around 62,000 clones, about 77% seen once. The source was CD4+ or CD8+ T cells sorted from blood, collected in a trial of the OX40 agonist ivuxolimab. The receptors were gathered from an adult with an advanced solid tumor such as melanoma, head and neck, liver or kidney cancer. The CDR3 runs from the conserved cysteine through the conserved F or W. Fields, in order: clone size, V gene, J gene, D gene, CDR3 DNA, CDR3 protein. D genes are given only for firm matches. Clone size, where shown, is once, few, many, or a class for clones that have expanded.

.	TRBV19	TRBJ2-7	TRBD2	TGTGCCAGTAGTGGTGCCGGGACTAGCAGCTACGAGCAGTACTTC	CASSGAGTSSYEQYF
.	TRBV5-1	TRBJ2-3	TRBD2	TGCGCCAGCAGCTTTGGACTAGGCACAGATACGCAGTATTTT	CASSFGLGTDTQYF
.	TRBV28	TRBJ2-7	.	TGTGCCAGCACCAGGGGAACCCCCTCCTACGAGCAGTACTTC	CASTRGTPSYEQYF
.	TRBV5-6	TRBJ1-1	TRBD1	TGTGCCAGCAGCCGCCAGACAGGGGTGACCACTGAAGCTTTCTTT	CASSRQTGVTTEAFF
.	TRBV6-1	TRBJ1-1	.	TGTGCCAGCAGGAAGACAAAGGGCGGTACTGAAGCTTTCTTT	CASRKTKGGTEAFF
.	TRBV5-1	TRBJ1-1	TRBD1	TGCGCCAGCAGCTTGGAGGGACAGGTGGGTCGTATGAACACTGAAGCTTTCTTT	CASSLEGQVGRMNTEAFF
.	TRBV7-9	TRBJ1-6	TRBD1	TGTGCCAGCAGCCTGACCGGGACAGCCTATAATTCACCCCTCCACTTT	CASSLTGTAYNSPLHF
.	TRBV19	TRBJ2-5	.	TGTGCCAGTAGCGCTACCACTCTAAGTGTAGAGACCCAGTACTTC	CASSATTLSVETQYF
.	TRBV6-1	TRBJ1-1	.	TGTGCCAGCGACCCGTTGAACACTGAAGCTTTCTTT	CASDPLNTEAFF
few	TRBV7-6	TRBJ2-5	.	TGTGCCAGCAGCTTAGCCGGGTCAGAGCAAGAGACCCAGTACTTC	CASSLAGSEQETQYF
.	TRBV30	TRBJ1-2	TRBD1	TGTGCCTGGAGCTCCATACGCCGGGACAGGGTTGACTATGGCTACACCTTC	CAWSSIRRDRVDYGYTF
few	TRBV4-1	TRBJ1-4	.	TGCGCCAGCAGCCAAGCCGGGTCTTTCGAAAAACTGTTTTTT	CASSQAGSFEKLFF
.	TRBV5-4	TRBJ2-3	TRBD2	TGTGCCAGCAGCTTGGAATCCCTAGCGGGTTATTCTTCCACAGATACGCAGTATTTT	CASSLESLAGYSSTDTQYF
.	TRBV7-9	TRBJ2-2	.	TGTGCCAGCAGCCCGTCAGTGGCGGGGTCGAACACCGGGGAGCTGTTTTTT	CASSPSVAGSNTGELFF
.	TRBV28	TRBJ1-2	TRBD1	TGTGCCAGCAGTTTATCTTCAGGGGGCGCTGGCTATGGCTACACCTTC	CASSLSSGGAGYGYTF
few	TRBV11-1	TRBJ2-7	.	TGTGCCAGCAGCACGGACAGATACGGGTTATCCTACGAGCAGTACTTC	CASSTDRYGLSYEQYF
.	TRBV7-6	TRBJ2-2	.	TGTGCCAGCAGCTTAACGGGTGCGAGGACACCCTACACCGGGGAGCTGTTTTTT	CASSLTGARTPYTGELFF
few	TRBV4-1	TRBJ1-5	.	TGCGCCAGCAGCCAACTACAGGTACATGGGCCCCAGCATTTT	CASSQLQVHGPQHF
.	TRBV7-3	TRBJ1-1	TRBD1	TGTGCCAGCAGCCCCGACAGGGGGTCGGTGAACACTGAAGCTTTCTTT	CASSPDRGSVNTEAFF
.	TRBV7-9	TRBJ2-1	.	TGTGCCAGCAGCGGGGCGAGCTCCTACAATGAGCAGTTCTTC	CASSGASSYNEQFF
.	TRBV18	TRBJ2-4	TRBD1	TGTGCCAGCTCACCACCATTACAGGGGGCGAACATTCAGTACTTC	CASSPPLQGANIQYF
few	TRBV7-8	TRBJ1-5	.	TGTGCCAGCAGCCCCGACATCGAAAAGAATCAGCCCCAGCATTTT	CASSPDIEKNQPQHF
.	TRBV28	TRBJ2-7	.	TGTGCCAGCAGTTTAGGGGGTCTCTACGAGCAGTACTTC	CASSLGGLYEQYF
once	TRBV6-5	TRBJ1-6	TRBD1	TGTGCCAGCAGTACTCGGGGACAGGGGGCTTCACCCCTCCACTTT	CASSTRGQGASPLHF
few	TRBV28	TRBJ2-5	.	TGTGCCAGCAACAGGGACTTGGGGGAGACCCAGTACTTC	CASNRDLGETQYF
.	TRBV7-9	TRBJ1-2	.	TGTGCCAGCAGCTTAGATAGCTGGGCCTATGGCTACACCTTC	CASSLDSWAYGYTF
.	TRBV4-2	TRBJ2-1	.	TGTGCCAGCAGCCAAGGCGCGGTTCCAGAAAATGAGCAGTTCTTC	CASSQGAVPENEQFF
.	TRBV19	TRBJ1-1	.	TGTGCCAGTAGTATAGGAGAGGGATACTCGAACACTGAAGCTTTCTTT	CASSIGEGYSNTEAFF
.	TRBV19	TRBJ1-1	TRBD1	TGTGCCAGTAGAATACAACAGGGGACTGAAGCTTTCTTT	CASRIQQGTEAFF
.	TRBV30	TRBJ2-7	.	TGTGCCTGGAGTGTACGAAACCCCAGGTACGAGCAGTACTTC	CAWSVRNPRYEQYF
.	TRBV4-1	TRBJ1-3	TRBD1	TGCGCCAGCAGCCAGCTTCCGGGACAGGGGCCTGGAAACACCATATATTTT	CASSQLPGQGPGNTIYF
once	TRBV5-5	TRBJ2-7	.	TGTGCCAGCAGCGGGGCCGGGGTCGAGCAGTACTTC	CASSGAGVEQYF
.	TRBV5-4	TRBJ1-1	TRBD1	TGTGCCAGCAGCTTGAAAGGGGACAGGGTCGGGGAAGCTTTCTTT	CASSLKGDRVGEAFF
.	TRBV30	TRBJ1-6	.	TGTGCCTGGAGCGCGCGGGGGAGTTGGAATTCACCCCTCCACTTT	CAWSARGSWNSPLHF
.	TRBV7-9	TRBJ1-2	TRBD1	TGTGCCAGCAGCCCGACAGGGGTGGACTATGGCTACACCTTC	CASSPTGVDYGYTF
.	TRBV6-5	TRBJ1-4	.	TGTGCCAGCAGGGCTAATGAAAAACTGTTTTTT	CASRANEKLFF
.	TRBV27	TRBJ2-1	TRBD2	TGTGCCAGCAGTTTCCCAGGACTAGCGGGAGGGTATGAGCAGTTCTTC	CASSFPGLAGGYEQFF
.	TRBV21-1	TRBJ2-2	.	TGTGCCAGCAGCAAAGAGTACGAAAGAAGGACAGGGGGCTCAACCCCGGCGCCAGGCCAGCTGTTTTTT	CASSKEYERRTGGSTPAPGQLFF
once	TRBV30	TRBJ2-3	.	TGTGCCTGGAGTGTTGGAGGGGGGGATACGCAGTATTTT	CAWSVGGGDTQYF
once	TRBV5-4	TRBJ2-5	.	TGTGCCAGCAGCTTGGAACGGGAAGAGACCCAGTACTTC	CASSLEREETQYF
few	TRBV19	TRBJ1-5	.	TGTGCCAGTAGTATCCAGCAGGGCGGCAATCAGCCCCAGCATTTT	CASSIQQGGNQPQHF
few	TRBV7-7	TRBJ1-4	TRBD1	TGTGCTAGCAGCTTAGAGCAGGGGGCTAATAATGAAAAACTGTTTTTT	CASSLEQGANNEKLFF
.	TRBV18	TRBJ1-6	TRBD1	TGTGCCAGCTCACCGAGGGACAGCGGTATCTTAAATAATTCACCCCTCCACTTT	CASSPRDSGILNNSPLHF
.	TRBV29-1	TRBJ2-5	.	TGCAGCGTTGTACTGGGGGCGAGGTCTAAGACCCAGTACTTC	CSVVLGARSKTQYF
.	TRBV4-1	TRBJ2-7	.	TGCGCCAGCAGCCAAGAAGGATCGTGGTCCTACGAGCAGTACTTC	CASSQEGSWSYEQYF
.	TRBV7-9	TRBJ1-5	TRBD1	TGTGCCAGCAGTCTGGGGAGGACAGGGATGGAGCAGCCCCAGCATTTT	CASSLGRTGMEQPQHF
.	TRBV15	TRBJ2-5	.	TGTGCCACCAGCAGAGATCAGGGGAGGGAGCAGTACTTC	CATSRDQGREQYF
.	TRBV28	TRBJ1-1	.	TGTGCCAGCAGTCCCTCGGTGGGAGCCACTGAAGCTTTCTTT	CASSPSVGATEAFF
.	TRBV2	TRBJ1-1	.	TGTGCCAGCAGCGCCCGACAGGATCCTCGGGAGACTGAAGCTTTCTTT	CASSARQDPRETEAFF
.	TRBV2	TRBJ2-1	.	TGTGCCAGCAGTGCGGACAGCAGCTCCTACAATGAGCAGTTCTTC	CASSADSSSYNEQFF